Reported below is one T cell receptor beta chain. This sample was included in a study of blood T cell repertoires in COVID-19. Looking at the study overall: Samples representing acute and convalescent COVID-19 were sourced from the United States, Italy and Spain.

Per the study methods: Quantification of nucleated cells was approximated via reference gene primer amplification. Sequenced by immunoSEQ multiplex PCR; TCRdb stores in-frame clones only, minus some. The V and J calls and clone size were taken over from that table, and D and trimming were inferred from the DNA. The table includes roughly 100,000 clones, around four fifths detected once. The germline CDR1 and CDR2 sequences are MRHNA and SNTAGT. Trimming pared 6 bases from V and 2 bases from J, leaving 11 bases between. The CDR3 is 13 amino acids. This TCR was recovered from a man in his forties with active or convalescent COVID-19. Sequencing was performed on peripheral blood. The V and J genes are TRBV6-4 and TRBJ2-7; possibly TRBD2 for D (5 bases). CDR3 sequence: CASRGGRTYEQYF. The CDR3 region has the DNA TGTGCCAGCAGAGGAGGAAGGACCTACGAGCAGTACTTC.